This T cell receptor beta chain was observed in a study of Graves' ophthalmopathy and Graves' hyperthyroidism. Findings and limits, study-wide: Most thyroid clonotypes with frequency above 0.001 were detected in blood too.

This clonotype was seen ten or more times. The antigen is undetermined. The authors amplified TCR beta CDR3 regions, and they did so from RNA transcripts for repertoire sequencing. The library came from an HTBI-primed first-round RT-PCR and a second-round multiplex PCR. Each CDR3 protein is one row after TCRdb ran MiXCR on the multiplex PCR reads. The table lists hundreds of thousands of distinct CDR3 sequences, about 24% of them singletons. Serum thyroxine and TRAb, along with clinical symptoms, thyroid ultrasound and orbital computed tomography, were what diagnosis relied on. CDR1 is LNHDA, CDR2 SQIVND, per germline (reference sequence). The length of the CDR3 is 14 residues. The J segment lost 2 bases and the V segment lost 10 bases, leaving 8 bases of the junction unmatched.

The sequenced sample consisted of peripheral blood. This sequence originates from a woman between 18 and 29 years old with stable Graves' hyperthyroidism. Some clones in this sample may be carry-over from other donors' samples. The chain uses TRBV19 and TRBJ1-5, with 7 positions matching TRBD1. The CDR3, as DNA: TGTGCCATCAGCAGGGGGGTCGGCAATCAGCCCCAGCATTTT. This sequence encodes CAISRGVGNQPQHF.